Sequencing of this T cell receptor (beta chain) was carried out in a study of long-term antiretroviral therapy in people with HIV. Study results and caveats: Therapy changes, viral resistance and ART adherence were not documented in the available data. Whichever time point was examined, clones expanded before ART dominated the repertoire. The ART regimens used between about 2003 and 2018 may be less effective than current ones.

Investigators performed immunoSEQ version v3.0 at survey level. Here immunoSEQ multiplex PCR was the method, and the copy in TCRdb shows in-frame clones only, minus some. This sample has about 29,000 clones, with roughly nine tenths found just once. As regards this clone: No antigen is known for it.

The CDR3 is 15 amino acids. V was shortened by 4 bases and J by 3 bases, with 14 bases between the two germline ends. The germline CDR1 and CDR2 sequences are SGHNT and YYREEE (reference sequence). Treatment for all HIV-infected participants took place in the United States. This TCR came from a man aged 50 to 60 with HIV. The genes are TRBV5-4 and TRBJ2-1; either TRBD1 or TRBD2 may fit D (6 bases each). The sample in question was unsorted PBMCs, obtained roughly 5 years before starting antiretroviral therapy. CDR3 protein: CASSPGLDSYNEQFF. For the CDR3, the DNA is TGTGCCAGCAGCCCGGGACTGGACAGCTACAATGAGCAGTTCTTC.